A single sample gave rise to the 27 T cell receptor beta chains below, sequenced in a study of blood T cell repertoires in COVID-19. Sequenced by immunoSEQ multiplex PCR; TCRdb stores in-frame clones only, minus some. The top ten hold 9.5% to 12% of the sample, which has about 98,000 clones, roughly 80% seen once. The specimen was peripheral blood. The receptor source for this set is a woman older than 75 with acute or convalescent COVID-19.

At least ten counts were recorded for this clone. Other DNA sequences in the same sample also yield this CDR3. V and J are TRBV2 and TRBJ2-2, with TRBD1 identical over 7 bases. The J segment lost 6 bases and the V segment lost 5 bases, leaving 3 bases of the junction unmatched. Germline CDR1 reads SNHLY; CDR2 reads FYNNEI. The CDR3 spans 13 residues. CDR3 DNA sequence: TGTGCCAGCAGTCGACAGGGTTCCGGGGAGCTGTTTTTT. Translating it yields CASSRQGSGELFF. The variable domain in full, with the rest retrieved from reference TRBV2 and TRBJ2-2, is EPEVTQTPSHQVTQMGQEVILRCVPISNHLYFYWYRQILGQKVEFLVSFYNNEISEKSEIFDDQFSVERPDGSNFTLKIRSTKLEDSAMYFCASSRQGSGELFFGEGSRLTVL.

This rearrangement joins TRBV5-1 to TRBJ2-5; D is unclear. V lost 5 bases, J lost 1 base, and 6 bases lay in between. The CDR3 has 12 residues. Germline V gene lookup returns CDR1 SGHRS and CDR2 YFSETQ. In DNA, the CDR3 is TGCGCCAGCAGGGAGAGCCAAGAGACCCAGTACTTC. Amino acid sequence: CASRESQETQYF. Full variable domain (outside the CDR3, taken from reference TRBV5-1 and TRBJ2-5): KAGVTQTPRYLIKTRGQQVTLSCSPISGHRSVSWYQQTPGQGLQFLFEYFSETQRNKGNFPGRFSGRQFSNSRSEMNVSTLELGDSALYLCASRESQETQYFGPGTRLLVL.

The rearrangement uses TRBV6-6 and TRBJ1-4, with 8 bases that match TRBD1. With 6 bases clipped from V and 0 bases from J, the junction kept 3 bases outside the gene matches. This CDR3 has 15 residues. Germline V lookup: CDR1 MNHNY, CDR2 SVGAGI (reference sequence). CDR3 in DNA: TGTGCCAGCAGCAAGACAGGGGCAACTAATGAAAAACTGTTTTTT. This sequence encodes CASSKTGATNEKLFF.

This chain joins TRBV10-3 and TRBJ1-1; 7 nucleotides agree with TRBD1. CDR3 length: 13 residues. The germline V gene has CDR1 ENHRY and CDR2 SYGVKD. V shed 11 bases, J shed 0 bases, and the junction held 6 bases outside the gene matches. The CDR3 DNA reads TGTGCCGCAAGACAGGGACTGAACACTGAAGCTTTCTTT. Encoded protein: CAARQGLNTEAFF.

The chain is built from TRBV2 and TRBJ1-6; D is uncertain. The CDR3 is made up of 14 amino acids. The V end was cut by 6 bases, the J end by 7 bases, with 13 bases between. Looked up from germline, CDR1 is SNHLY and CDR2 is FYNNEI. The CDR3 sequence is CASSLDGGNSPLHF. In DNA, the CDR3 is TGTGCCAGCAGCTTAGACGGCGGCAATTCACCCCTCCACTTT.

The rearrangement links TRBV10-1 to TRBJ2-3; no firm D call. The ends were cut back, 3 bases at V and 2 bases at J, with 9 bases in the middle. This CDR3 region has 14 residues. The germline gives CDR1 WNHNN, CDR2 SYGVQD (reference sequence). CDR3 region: CASSEPGSTDTQYF. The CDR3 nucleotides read TGCGCCAGCAGTGAACCGGGTTCCACAGATACGCAGTATTTT.

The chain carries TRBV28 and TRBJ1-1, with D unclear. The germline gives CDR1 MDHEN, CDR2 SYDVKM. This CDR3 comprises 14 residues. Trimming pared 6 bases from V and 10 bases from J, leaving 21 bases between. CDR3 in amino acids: CASRPAQNGIAAFF. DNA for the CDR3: TGTGCCAGCAGACCCGCCCAAAACGGGATCGCAGCTTTCTTT.

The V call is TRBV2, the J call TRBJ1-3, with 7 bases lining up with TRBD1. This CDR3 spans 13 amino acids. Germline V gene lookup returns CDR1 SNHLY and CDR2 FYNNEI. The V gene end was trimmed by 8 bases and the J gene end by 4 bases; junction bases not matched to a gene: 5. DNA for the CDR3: TGTGCCAGCGAAACGGGACAGGGAAACACCATATATTTT. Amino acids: CASETGQGNTIYF.

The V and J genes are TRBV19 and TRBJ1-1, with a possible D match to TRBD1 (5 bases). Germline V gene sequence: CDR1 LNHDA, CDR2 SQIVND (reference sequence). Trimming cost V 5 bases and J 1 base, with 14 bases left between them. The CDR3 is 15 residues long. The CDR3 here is CASSSWGLGNTEAFF. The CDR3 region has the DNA TGTGCCAGTAGTTCGTGGGGCCTAGGGAACACTGAAGCTTTCTTT.

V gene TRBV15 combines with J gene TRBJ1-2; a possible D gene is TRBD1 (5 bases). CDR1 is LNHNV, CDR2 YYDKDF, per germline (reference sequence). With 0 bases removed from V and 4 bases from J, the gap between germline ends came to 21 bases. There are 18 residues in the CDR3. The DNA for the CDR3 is TGTGCCACCAGCAGAGATAGGGCCCGGACAAAAAATGGCTATGGCTACACCTTC. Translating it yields CATSRDRARTKNGYGYTF.

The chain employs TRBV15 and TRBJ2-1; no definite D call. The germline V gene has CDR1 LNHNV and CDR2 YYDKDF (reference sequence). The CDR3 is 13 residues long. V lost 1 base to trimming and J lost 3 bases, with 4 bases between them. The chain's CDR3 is CATSRGSYNEQFF. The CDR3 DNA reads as TGTGCCACCAGCAGAGGGAGCTACAATGAGCAGTTCTTC.

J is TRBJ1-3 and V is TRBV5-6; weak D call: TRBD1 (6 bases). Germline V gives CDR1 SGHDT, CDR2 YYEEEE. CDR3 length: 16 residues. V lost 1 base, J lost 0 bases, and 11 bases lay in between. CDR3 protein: CASSLMDSTSGNTIYF. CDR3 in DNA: TGTGCCAGCAGCTTGATGGACAGTACCTCTGGAAACACCATATATTTT.

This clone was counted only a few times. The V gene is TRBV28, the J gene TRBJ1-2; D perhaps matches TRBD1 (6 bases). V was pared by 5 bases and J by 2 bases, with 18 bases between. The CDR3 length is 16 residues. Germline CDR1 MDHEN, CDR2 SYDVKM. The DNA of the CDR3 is TGTGCCAGCAGTCGCCTTTCCGGGACACAAAACTATGGCTACACCTTC. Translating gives CASSRLSGTQNYGYTF.

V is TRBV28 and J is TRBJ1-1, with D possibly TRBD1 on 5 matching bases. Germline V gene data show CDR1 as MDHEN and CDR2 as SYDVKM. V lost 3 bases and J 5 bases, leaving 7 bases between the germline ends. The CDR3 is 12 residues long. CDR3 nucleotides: TGTGCCAGCAGTTTGAAGGGGACTGAAGCTTTCTTT. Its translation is CASSLKGTEAFF. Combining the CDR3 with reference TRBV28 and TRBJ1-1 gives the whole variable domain DVKVTQSSRYLVKRTGEKVFLECVQDMDHENMFWYRQDPGLGLRLIYFSYDVKMKEKGDIPEGYSVSREKKERFSLILESASTNQTSMYLCASSLKGTEAFFGQGTRLTVV.

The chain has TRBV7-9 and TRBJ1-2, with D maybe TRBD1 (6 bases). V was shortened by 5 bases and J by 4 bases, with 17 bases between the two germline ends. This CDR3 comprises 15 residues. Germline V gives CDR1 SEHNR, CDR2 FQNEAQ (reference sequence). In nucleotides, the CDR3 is TGTGCCAGCAGCAAGGGGGGGGGCACCATCTATGGCTACACCTTC. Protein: CASSKGGGTIYGYTF.

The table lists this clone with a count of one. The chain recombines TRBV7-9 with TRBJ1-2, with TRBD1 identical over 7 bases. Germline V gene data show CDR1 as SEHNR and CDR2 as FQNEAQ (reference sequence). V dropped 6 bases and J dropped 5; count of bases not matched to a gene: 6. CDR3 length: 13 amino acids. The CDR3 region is CASSPDRNYGYTF. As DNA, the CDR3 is TGTGCCAGCAGTCCGGACAGGAATTATGGCTACACCTTC.

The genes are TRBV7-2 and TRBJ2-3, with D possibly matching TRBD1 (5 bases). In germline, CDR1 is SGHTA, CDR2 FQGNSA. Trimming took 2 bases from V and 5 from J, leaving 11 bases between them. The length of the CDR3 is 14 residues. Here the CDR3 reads CASSLQGREDTQYF. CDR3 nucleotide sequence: TGTGCCAGCAGCTTACAGGGTAGGGAAGATACGCAGTATTTT.

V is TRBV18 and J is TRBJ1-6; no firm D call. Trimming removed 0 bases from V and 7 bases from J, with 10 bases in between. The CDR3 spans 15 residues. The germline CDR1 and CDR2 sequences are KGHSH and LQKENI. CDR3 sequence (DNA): TGTGCCAGCTCACCACCTCGGACTCCCAATTCACCCCTCCACTTT. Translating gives CASSPPRTPNSPLHF.

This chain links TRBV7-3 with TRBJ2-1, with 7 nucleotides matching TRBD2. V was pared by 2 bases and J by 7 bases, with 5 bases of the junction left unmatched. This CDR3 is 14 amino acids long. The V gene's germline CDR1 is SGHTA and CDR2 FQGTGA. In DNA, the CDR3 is TGTGCCAGCAGCTTAGGTCAGGGAGGGAATGAGCAGTTCTTC. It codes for CASSLGQGGNEQFF. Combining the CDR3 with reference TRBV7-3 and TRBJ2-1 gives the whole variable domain GAGVSQTPSNKVTEKGKYVELRCDPISGHTALYWYRQSLGQGPEFLIYFQGTGAADDSGLPNDRFFAVRPEGSVSTLKIQRTERGDSAVYLCASSLGQGGNEQFFGPGTRLTVL.

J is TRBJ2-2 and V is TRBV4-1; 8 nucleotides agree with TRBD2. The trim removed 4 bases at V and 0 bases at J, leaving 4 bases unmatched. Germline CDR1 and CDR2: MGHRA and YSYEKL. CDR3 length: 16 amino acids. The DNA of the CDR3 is TGCGCCAGCAGCCTCGGGGGGGGCGCGAACACCGGGGAGCTGTTTTTT. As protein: CASSLGGGANTGELFF.

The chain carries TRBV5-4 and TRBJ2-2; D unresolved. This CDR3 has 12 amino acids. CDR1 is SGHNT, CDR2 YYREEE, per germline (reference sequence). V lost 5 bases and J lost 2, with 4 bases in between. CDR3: CASSINTGELFF. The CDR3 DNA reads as TGTGCCAGCAGTATCAACACCGGGGAGCTGTTTTTT.

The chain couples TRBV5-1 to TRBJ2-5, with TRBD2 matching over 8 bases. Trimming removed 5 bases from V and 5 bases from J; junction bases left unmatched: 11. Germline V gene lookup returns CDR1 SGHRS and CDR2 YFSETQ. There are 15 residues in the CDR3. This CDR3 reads CASSSSGGAYETQYF. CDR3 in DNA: TGCGCCAGCAGTAGCAGCGGGGGCGCTTATGAGACCCAGTACTTC. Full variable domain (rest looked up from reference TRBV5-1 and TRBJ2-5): KAGVTQTPRYLIKTRGQQVTLSCSPISGHRSVSWYQQTPGQGLQFLFEYFSETQRNKGNFPGRFSGRQFSNSRSEMNVSTLELGDSALYLCASSSSGGAYETQYFGPGTRLLVL.

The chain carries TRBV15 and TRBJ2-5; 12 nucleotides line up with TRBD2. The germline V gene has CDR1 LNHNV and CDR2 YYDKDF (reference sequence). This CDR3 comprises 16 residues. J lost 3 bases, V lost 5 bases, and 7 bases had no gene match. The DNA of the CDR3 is TGTGCCACCAGCTCAGGACTAGCGGGGCCGAAAGAGACCCAGTACTTC. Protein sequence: CATSSGLAGPKETQYF.

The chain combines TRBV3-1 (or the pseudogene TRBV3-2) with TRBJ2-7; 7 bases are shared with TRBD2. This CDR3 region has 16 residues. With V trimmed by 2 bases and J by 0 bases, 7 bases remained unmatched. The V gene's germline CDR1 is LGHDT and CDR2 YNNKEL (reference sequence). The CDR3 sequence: CASSQRGGPSSYEQYF. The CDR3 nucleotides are TGTGCCAGCAGCCAACGCGGGGGACCGAGCTCCTACGAGCAGTACTTC.

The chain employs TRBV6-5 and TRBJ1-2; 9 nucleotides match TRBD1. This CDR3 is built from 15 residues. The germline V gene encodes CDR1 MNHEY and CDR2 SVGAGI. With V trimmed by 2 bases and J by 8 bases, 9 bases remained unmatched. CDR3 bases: TGTGCCAGCAGTTACGAAGGACAGGGGATAGACGGCTACACCTTC. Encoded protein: CASSYEGQGIDGYTF.

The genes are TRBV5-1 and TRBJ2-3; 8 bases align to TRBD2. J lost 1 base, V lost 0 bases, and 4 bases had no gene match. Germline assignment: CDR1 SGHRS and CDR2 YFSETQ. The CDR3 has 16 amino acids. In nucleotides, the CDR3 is TGCGCCAGCAGCTTGGTAGTTAGCGGGGGCACAGATACGCAGTATTTT. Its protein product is CASSLVVSGGTDTQYF.

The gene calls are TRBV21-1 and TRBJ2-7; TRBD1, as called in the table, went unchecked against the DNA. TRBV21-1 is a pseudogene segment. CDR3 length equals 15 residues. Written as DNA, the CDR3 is TGTGCCAGCAGGAGAACAGGGGCAAGCTCCTACGAGCAGTACGTC. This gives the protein CASRRTGASSYEQYV.